This T cell receptor (beta chain) was profiled in a study of shared clonotypes between healthy human individuals. About the study: The study used three CD4 naive, three CD4 memory, two CD8 naive and one CD8 memory plate per donor.

Trimming removed 2 bases from V and 5 bases from J, with 13 bases in between. Germline V gene lookup returns CDR1 SGHKS and CDR2 YYEKEE (reference sequence). The CDR3 has 14 residues. Each donor was a Caucasian adult residing in Nashville, Tennessee. Assay: immunoSEQ multiplex PCR; the TCRdb copy retains only in-frame clones and omits some. The sample carries hundreds of thousands of clones, 55% to 85% recorded once. The chain recombines TRBV5-5 with TRBJ1-2; unclear D gene. The TCR comes from a woman in her thirties in good health. The sequenced sample was memory CD4+ T cells sorted from blood. Subset reported: CD45RA-negative fraction. This CDR3 reads CASSFVAAEYGYTF. Here the CDR3 DNA reads TGTGCCAGCAGCTTCGTGGCAGCTGAGTATGGCTACACCTTC.